Following are 27 T cell receptor beta chains from one sample sequenced in a study of blood T cell repertoires in COVID-19. TCRdb's copy holds only in-frame clones and misses some; the assay was immunoSEQ multiplex PCR. The table lists a few hundred thousand clones, roughly 90% of them singletons. The sequenced sample was peripheral blood. The source of these receptors is a man in his late teens or twenties who had recovered from COVID-19.

This chain connects TRBV19 to TRBJ2-2; D perhaps matches TRBD2 (5 bases). CDR1 LNHDA and CDR2 SQIVND come from the germline V gene (reference sequence). There are 15 residues in the CDR3. The V and J ends lost 1 base and 7 bases respectively, with 13 bases between them. The CDR3 protein is CASSIGAGWDGELFF. CDR3 sequence (DNA): TGTGCCAGTAGTATAGGCGCGGGCTGGGACGGGGAGCTGTTTTTT. The full variable domain, in which reference TRBV19 and TRBJ2-2 provide the parts outside the CDR3, is DGGITQSPKYLFRKEGQNVTLSCEQNLNHDAMYWYRQDPGQGLRLIYYSQIVNDFQKGDIAEGYSVSREKKESFPLTVTSAQKNPTAFYLCASSIGAGWDGELFFGEGSRLTVL.

The V and J genes are TRBV12-3 or TRBV12-4 and TRBJ2-5; D is unclear. The CDR3 sequence is 12 residues long. The V and J ends lost 3 bases and 5 bases respectively, with 7 bases between them. The CDR3: CASSFGPETQYF. CDR3 bases: TGTGCCAGCAGTTTTGGGCCGGAGACCCAGTACTTC.

The rearrangement links TRBV7-6 to TRBJ2-7, with D tentatively TRBD1 (5 bases). Germline values: CDR1 SGHVS, CDR2 FNYEAQ. V gave up 5 bases and J gave up 3 bases, with 17 bases separating them. The CDR3 is 15 amino acids. CDR3: CASSRGPGQNYEQYF. CDR3 in DNA: TGTGCCAGCAGCCGTGGGCCAGGGCAAAACTACGAGCAGTACTTC.

The CDR3 nucleotides are TGTGCCAGCAGTGGGGACTATTACAACTACAATGAGCAGTTCTTC. Translation: CASSGDYYNYNEQFF. This chain connects TRBV2 to TRBJ2-1; 7 bases agree with TRBD2. There are 15 residues in the CDR3. V lost 4 bases and J lost 3; bases outside the gene matches: 6. CDR1 SNHLY and CDR2 FYNNEI come from the germline V gene.

V and J are TRBV7-2 and TRBJ1-5; no firm D call. Between the trimmed V and J ends, which lost 1 base and 2 bases, there was a span of 6 bases. Germline assignment: CDR1 SGHTA and CDR2 FQGNSA. CDR3 size: 14 residues. The CDR3 DNA sequence: TGTGCCAGCAGCTTAGTAGAGGGCAATCAGCCCCAGCATTTT. Protein: CASSLVEGNQPQHF.

This rearrangement joins TRBV4-2 to TRBJ2-5; a weak D match, TRBD2 (6 bases). Germline CDR1 is LGHNA and CDR2 is YNFKEQ. The CDR3 loop spans 14 amino acids. Trimming stripped 1 base from V and 7 bases from J, with 13 bases between. CDR3 DNA: TGTGCCAGCAGCCAAGCACTAGCAGTCGGGACCCAGTACTTC. It encodes CASSQALAVGTQYF.

CDR3 in amino acids: CASSPGLALTDTQYF. CDR3 DNA sequence: TGCGCCAGCTCCCCGGGACTAGCGCTTACAGATACGCAGTATTTT. This rearrangement joins TRBV5-1 to TRBJ2-3; 10 positions agree with TRBD2. This CDR3 is 15 amino acids long. The trim removed 7 bases at V and 3 bases at J, leaving 8 bases unmatched. In germline, CDR1 is SGHRS, CDR2 YFSETQ. Full variable domain (outside the CDR3, taken from reference TRBV5-1 and TRBJ2-3): KAGVTQTPRYLIKTRGQQVTLSCSPISGHRSVSWYQQTPGQGLQFLFEYFSETQRNKGNFPGRFSGRQFSNSRSEMNVSTLELGDSALYLCASSPGLALTDTQYFGPGTRLTVL.

This clone was seen once. The rearrangement uses TRBV29-1 and TRBJ1-1; no reliable D call. Germline-derived CDR1 and CDR2 are SQVTM and ANQGSEA. Trimming took off 6 bases at V and 0 bases at J, with 11 bases between the two ends. The CDR3 is 13 amino acids. The CDR3 nucleotides are TGCAGCGTCCAGTTTCACATGAACACTGAAGCTTTCTTT. Residues: CSVQFHMNTEAFF.

CDR3 residues: CASREKDYGYTF. CDR3 sequence (DNA): TGCGCCAGCAGGGAGAAAGACTATGGCTACACCTTC. The chain links TRBV5-1 to TRBJ1-2; D unclear. V gave up 5 bases and J gave up 3 bases, with 8 bases separating them. Germline lookup yields CDR1 SGHRS and CDR2 YFSETQ. The CDR3 extends over 12 amino acids.

This clone was observed a few times. This rearrangement joins TRBV9 to TRBJ1-2; D ambiguous. Germline V gene data show CDR1 as SGDLS and CDR2 as YYNGEE. CDR3 length equals 12 residues. The V end lost 0 bases, the J end lost 4 bases, and 4 bases lay between the germline ends. The CDR3 reads CASSVGGYGYTF. The CDR3 bases are TGTGCCAGCAGCGTAGGAGGCTATGGCTACACCTTC. Based on the CDR3 plus reference TRBV9 and TRBJ1-2, the full variable domain is DSGVTQTPKHLITATGQRVTLRCSPRSGDLSVYWYQQSLDQGLQFLIQYYNGEERAKGNILERFSAQQFPDLHSELNLSSLELGDSALYFCASSVGGYGYTFGSGTRLTVV.

This rearrangement joins TRBV6-5 to TRBJ2-7, with D perhaps matching TRBD1 (5 bases). Trimming left V 0 bases short and J 5 bases short, with 14 bases between. The CDR3 is made up of 15 amino acids. The germline gives CDR1 MNHEY, CDR2 SVGAGI. Written as DNA, the CDR3 is TGTGCCAGCAGTTACTCGGGGCCGCGCAGCGACGAGCAGTACTTC. This codes for CASSYSGPRSDEQYF.

There are a few counts of this clone. The chain links TRBV19 to TRBJ1-5, with 7 bases aligning to TRBD1. The germline CDR1 and CDR2 sequences are LNHDA and SQIVND (reference sequence). CDR3 size: 13 residues. V lost 10 bases to trimming and J lost 5 bases; unmatched junction nucleotides: 8. This CDR3 reads CATMPQGDQPQHF. CDR3 DNA: TGTGCCACCATGCCCCAGGGGGATCAGCCCCAGCATTTT.

The chain is built from TRBV19 and TRBJ1-1; 10 positions match TRBD1. Germline V lookup: CDR1 LNHDA, CDR2 SQIVND (reference sequence). V was pared by 6 bases and J by 5 bases, with 3 bases of the junction left unmatched. CDR3 length: 13 residues. CDR3 in amino acids: CASRDRGFTEAFF. Here the CDR3 DNA reads TGTGCCAGTAGGGACAGGGGGTTTACTGAAGCTTTCTTT.

The rearrangement joins TRBV29-1 to TRBJ1-1; D uncertain. The ends were cut back, 6 bases at V and 11 bases at J, with 19 bases in the middle. Germline loops: CDR1 SQVTM, CDR2 ANQGSEA. This CDR3 is 12 amino acids long. The CDR3 here is CSVRPSPTGAFF. CDR3 in DNA: TGCAGCGTACGACCGTCTCCGACCGGGGCTTTCTTT. Based on the CDR3 plus reference TRBV29-1 and TRBJ1-1, the full variable domain is SAVISQKPSRDICQRGTSLTIQCQVDSQVTMMFWYRQQPGQSLTLIATANQGSEATYESGFVIDKFPISRPNLTFSTLTVSNMSPEDSSIYLCSVRPSPTGAFFGQGTRLTVV.

This chain uses TRBV3-1 (or the pseudogene TRBV3-2) with TRBJ2-2; perhaps TRBD1 as D (6 bases). The V end was cut by 4 bases, the J end by 4 bases, with 13 bases between. The CDR3 has 15 amino acids. The germline gives CDR1 LGHDT, CDR2 YNNKEL (reference sequence). The chain's CDR3 is CASSPLVGGTGELFF. DNA of the CDR3: TGTGCCAGCAGCCCTCTGGTAGGGGGCACCGGGGAGCTGTTTTTT.

This chain joins TRBV7-2 and TRBJ2-7; D call uncertain. In germline, CDR1 is SGHTA, CDR2 FQGNSA. The CDR3 consists of 15 residues. V lost 1 base and J 4 bases, leaving 14 bases between the germline ends. The CDR3 loop is CASSLGSSVGYEQYF. The CDR3 DNA is TGTGCCAGCAGCTTAGGGTCCTCGGTCGGTTACGAGCAGTACTTC.

This clone was seen more than once but under ten times. The sample has other DNA sequences that encode this CDR3 too. V usage is TRBV27 and J usage is TRBJ1-1, with D possibly being TRBD1 (5 bases). The V gene's germline CDR1 is MNHEY and CDR2 SMNVEV (reference sequence). CDR3 length: 13 amino acids. V lost 3 bases to trimming and J lost 0 bases, with 5 bases between them. CDR3 in DNA: TGTGCCAGCAGTTTGACAGTGAACACTGAAGCTTTCTTT. Protein sequence: CASSLTVNTEAFF.

The chain is built from TRBV5-1 and TRBJ1-1; no clear D gene. Per the germline V gene, CDR1 is SGHRS and CDR2 is YFSETQ. The CDR3 covers 16 residues. V was cut by 0 bases and J by 5 bases, with 17 bases left in between. The CDR3 DNA is TGCGCCAGCAGCTTGGCGGTAGGAGAAGGAAAAACTGAAGCTTTCTTT. It codes for CASSLAVGEGKTEAFF. The variable domain in full, with the rest retrieved from reference TRBV5-1 and TRBJ1-1, is KAGVTQTPRYLIKTRGQQVTLSCSPISGHRSVSWYQQTPGQGLQFLFEYFSETQRNKGNFPGRFSGRQFSNSRSEMNVSTLELGDSALYLCASSLAVGEGKTEAFFGQGTRLTVV.

This rearrangement joins TRBV14 to TRBJ2-7; 7 positions match TRBD1. The CDR3 contains 15 residues. Germline CDR1 and CDR2: SGHDN and FVKESK. V dropped 1 base and J dropped 7; count of bases not matched to a gene: 10. The CDR3 sequence: CASSQGNRGSREQYF. CDR3 DNA sequence: TGTGCCAGCAGCCAAGGAAACAGGGGCTCACGGGAGCAGTACTTC. Filled out from reference TRBV14 and TRBJ2-7, the complete variable domain reads EAGVTQFPSHSVIEKGQTVTLRCDPISGHDNLYWYRRVMGKEIKFLLHFVKESKQDESGMPNNRFLAERTGGTYSTLKVQPAELEDSGVYFCASSQGNRGSREQYFGPGTRLTVT.

The V call is TRBV5-5, the J call TRBJ2-5; D might be TRBD1 (5 bases). Deletions cut 1 base from V and 5 bases from J, with 12 bases between. CDR1 is SGHKS, CDR2 YYEKEE, per germline (reference sequence). This CDR3 has 14 residues. As DNA, the CDR3 is TGTGCCAGCAGCTTGTATCGGACAACCGAGACCCAGTACTTC. Its translation is CASSLYRTTETQYF.

The chain couples TRBV6-1 to TRBJ2-3; D is perhaps TRBD2 (5 bases). With 1 base removed from V and 5 bases from J, the gap between germline ends came to 10 bases. Germline V lookup: CDR1 MNHNS, CDR2 SASEGT. The CDR3 has 14 residues. The CDR3 sequence is CASSEVVGGDTQYF. As DNA, the CDR3 is TGTGCCAGCAGTGAAGTGGTAGGAGGAGATACGCAGTATTTT.

The genes are TRBV3-1 (or the pseudogene TRBV3-2) and TRBJ2-5; 7 bases fit TRBD1. This CDR3 contains 14 residues. Germline CDR1 is LGHDT and CDR2 is YNNKEL (reference sequence). V shed 4 bases, J shed 9 bases, and the junction held 11 bases outside the gene matches. The CDR3 here is CASSPWDSRRAQYF. The CDR3 region has the DNA TGTGCCAGCAGCCCTTGGGACAGCCGAAGGGCCCAGTACTTC.

The chain carries TRBV5-1 and TRBJ1-1; a weak D match, TRBD1 (5 bases). There are 15 residues in the CDR3. V was cut by 6 bases and J by 0 bases, with 15 bases left in between. Germline V CDR1 and CDR2: SGHRS, YFSETQ. Here the CDR3 DNA reads TGCGCCAGCAAACAGGCGACAGTGGTGAACACTGAAGCTTTCTTT. As protein: CASKQATVVNTEAFF. The whole variable domain, remainder taken from reference TRBV5-1 and TRBJ1-1, is KAGVTQTPRYLIKTRGQQVTLSCSPISGHRSVSWYQQTPGQGLQFLFEYFSETQRNKGNFPGRFSGRQFSNSRSEMNVSTLELGDSALYLCASKQATVVNTEAFFGQGTRLTVV.

This clone came up a few times. DNA of the CDR3: TGCGCCAGCAGCCCCGGACAGGGGACCTACGAGCAGTACTTC. Amino acids: CASSPGQGTYEQYF. The chain uses TRBV4-1 and TRBJ2-7; 9 nucleotides match TRBD1. The germline V gene encodes CDR1 MGHRA and CDR2 YSYEKL. V was pared by 4 bases and J by 2 bases, with 3 bases of the junction left unmatched. This CDR3 region has 14 residues.

This chain joins TRBV4-3 and TRBJ2-3; D not certain. Germline assignment: CDR1 LGHNA and CDR2 YSLEER. The CDR3 length is 16 residues. V shed 4 bases and J shed 0 bases, with 14 bases lying between them. The CDR3 region is CASSPRPGASTDTQYF. DNA of the CDR3: TGCGCCAGCAGCCCTCGACCAGGTGCTAGCACAGATACGCAGTATTTT.

This sequence joins TRBV19 and TRBJ2-5; 10 nucleotides line up with TRBD1. Germline-derived CDR1 and CDR2 are LNHDA and SQIVND (reference sequence). The CDR3 covers 16 residues. V lost 3 bases, J lost 5 bases, and 9 bases stayed unmatched. CDR3 in DNA: TGTGCCAGTAGTATCGCCGGGACAGGGGCATGGGAGACCCAGTACTTC. Translating gives CASSIAGTGAWETQYF.

CDR3 sequence reads: CATSRDGGSSYEQYF. CDR3 nucleotide sequence: TGTGCCACCAGCAGAGACGGCGGGAGCTCCTACGAGCAGTACTTC. V gene TRBV15 combines with J gene TRBJ2-7; 7 positions agree with TRBD2. The CDR3 covers 15 residues. Germline CDR1 and CDR2: LNHNV and YYDKDF (reference sequence). V shed 0 bases, J shed 0 bases, and the junction held 2 bases outside the gene matches.